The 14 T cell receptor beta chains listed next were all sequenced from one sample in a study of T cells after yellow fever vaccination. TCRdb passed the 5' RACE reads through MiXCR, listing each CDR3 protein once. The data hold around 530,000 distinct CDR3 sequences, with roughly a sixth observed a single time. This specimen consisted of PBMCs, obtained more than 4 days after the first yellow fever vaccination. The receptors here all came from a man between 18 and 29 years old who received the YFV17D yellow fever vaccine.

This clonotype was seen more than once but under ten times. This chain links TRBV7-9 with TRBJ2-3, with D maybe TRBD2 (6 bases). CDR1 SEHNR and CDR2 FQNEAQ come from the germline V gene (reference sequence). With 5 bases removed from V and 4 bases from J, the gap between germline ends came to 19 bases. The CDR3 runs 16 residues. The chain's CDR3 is CASSPPQVGGADTQYF. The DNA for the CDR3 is TGTGCCAGCAGCCCCCCCCAGGTTGGCGGGGCAGATACGCAGTATTTT. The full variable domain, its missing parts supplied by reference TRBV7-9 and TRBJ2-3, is DTGVSQNPRHKITKRGQNVTFRCDPISEHNRLYWYRQTLGQGPEFLTYFQNEAQLEKSRLLSDRFSAERPKGSFSTLEIQRTEQGDSAMYLCASSPPQVGGADTQYFGPGTRLTVL.

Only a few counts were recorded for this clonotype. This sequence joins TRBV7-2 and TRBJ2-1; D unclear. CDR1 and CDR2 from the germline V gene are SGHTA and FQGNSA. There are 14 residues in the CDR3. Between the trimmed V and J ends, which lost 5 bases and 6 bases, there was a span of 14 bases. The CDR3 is CASSRGPWGNEQFF. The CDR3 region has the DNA TGTGCCAGCAGCCGCGGCCCCTGGGGCAATGAGCAGTTCTTC.

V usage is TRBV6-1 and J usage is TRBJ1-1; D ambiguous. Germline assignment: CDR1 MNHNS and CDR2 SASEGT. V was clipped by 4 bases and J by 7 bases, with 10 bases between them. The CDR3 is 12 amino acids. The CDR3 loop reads CASSGPTGEAFF. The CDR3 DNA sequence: TGTGCCAGCAGTGGACCGACGGGTGAAGCTTTCTTT.

This chain's CDR3 is CAGPKDSSYNEQFF. The DNA for the CDR3 is TGTGCCGGCCCCAAGGACAGTAGCTACAATGAGCAGTTCTTC. The rearrangement links TRBV27 to TRBJ2-1; tentative D call: TRBD1 (6 bases). The V and J ends lost 11 bases and 3 bases respectively, with 17 bases between them. Germline loops: CDR1 MNHEY, CDR2 SMNVEV (reference sequence). This CDR3 has 14 amino acids.

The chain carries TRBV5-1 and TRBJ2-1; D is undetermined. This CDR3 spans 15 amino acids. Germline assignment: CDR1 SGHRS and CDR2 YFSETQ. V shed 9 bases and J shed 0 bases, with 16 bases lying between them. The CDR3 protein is CATQRTESSYNEQFF. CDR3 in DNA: TGCGCCACCCAACGAACAGAGAGCTCCTACAATGAGCAGTTCTTC.

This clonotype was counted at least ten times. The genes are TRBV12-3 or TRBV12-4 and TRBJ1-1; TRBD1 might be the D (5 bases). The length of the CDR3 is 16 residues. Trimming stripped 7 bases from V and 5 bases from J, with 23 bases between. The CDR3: CASTLEGLLEYTEAFF. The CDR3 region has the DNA TGTGCCAGCACCCTAGAGGGGTTACTGGAATATACTGAAGCTTTCTTT.

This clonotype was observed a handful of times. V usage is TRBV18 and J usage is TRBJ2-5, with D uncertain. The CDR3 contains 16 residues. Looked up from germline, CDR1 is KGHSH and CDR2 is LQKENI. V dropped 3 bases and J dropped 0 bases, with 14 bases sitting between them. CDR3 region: CASSPAVATYQETQYF. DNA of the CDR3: TGTGCCAGCTCACCGGCGGTGGCGACGTACCAAGAGACCCAGTACTTC.

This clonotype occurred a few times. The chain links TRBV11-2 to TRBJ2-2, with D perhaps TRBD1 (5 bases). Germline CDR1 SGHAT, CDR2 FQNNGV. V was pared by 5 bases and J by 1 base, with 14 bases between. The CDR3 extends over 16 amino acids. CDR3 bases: TGTGCCAGCAGCACCGATAGACAGATGAACACCGGGGAGCTGTTTTTT. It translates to CASSTDRQMNTGELFF. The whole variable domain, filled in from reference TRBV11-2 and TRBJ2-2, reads EAGVAQSPRYKIIEKRQSVAFWCNPISGHATLYWYQQILGQGPKLLIQFQNNGVVDDSQLPKDRFSAERLKGVDSTLKIQPAKLEDSAVYLCASSTDRQMNTGELFFGEGSRLTVL.

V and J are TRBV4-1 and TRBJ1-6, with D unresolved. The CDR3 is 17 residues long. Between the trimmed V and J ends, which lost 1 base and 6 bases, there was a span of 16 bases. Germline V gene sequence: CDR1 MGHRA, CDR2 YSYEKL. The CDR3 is CASSQVANREFNSPLHF. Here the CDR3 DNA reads TGCGCCAGCAGCCAAGTGGCGAACAGAGAGTTTAATTCACCCCTCCACTTT.

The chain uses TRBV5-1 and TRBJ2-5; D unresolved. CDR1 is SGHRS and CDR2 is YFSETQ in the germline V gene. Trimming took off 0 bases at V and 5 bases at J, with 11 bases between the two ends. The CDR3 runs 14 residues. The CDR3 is CASSLDIGVETQYF. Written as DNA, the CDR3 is TGCGCCAGCAGCTTGGATATCGGAGTGGAGACCCAGTACTTC.

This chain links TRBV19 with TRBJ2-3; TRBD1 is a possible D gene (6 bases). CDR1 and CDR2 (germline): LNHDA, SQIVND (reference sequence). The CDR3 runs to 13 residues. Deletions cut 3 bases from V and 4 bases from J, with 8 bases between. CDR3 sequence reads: CASSIEGADTQYF. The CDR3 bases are TGTGCCAGTAGTATCGAGGGGGCAGATACGCAGTATTTT.

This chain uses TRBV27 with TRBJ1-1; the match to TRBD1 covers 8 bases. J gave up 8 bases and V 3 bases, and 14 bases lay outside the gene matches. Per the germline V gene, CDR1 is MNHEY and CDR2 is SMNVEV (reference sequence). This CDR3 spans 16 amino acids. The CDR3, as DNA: TGTGCCAGCAGTTTTATTGTCGGCAGGGGGCGTTGGGAAGCTTTCTTT. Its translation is CASSFIVGRGRWEAFF.

The CDR3 DNA reads TGTGCCAGCAGTCACACTCAGAGGTCGCACTATGGCTACACCTTC. Protein sequence: CASSHTQRSHYGYTF. The V call is TRBV6-5, the J call TRBJ1-2; D is uncertain. The CDR3 sequence is 15 residues long. Germline CDR1 is MNHEY and CDR2 is SVGAGI. Between the trimmed V and J ends, which lost 5 bases and 3 bases, there was a span of 16 bases.

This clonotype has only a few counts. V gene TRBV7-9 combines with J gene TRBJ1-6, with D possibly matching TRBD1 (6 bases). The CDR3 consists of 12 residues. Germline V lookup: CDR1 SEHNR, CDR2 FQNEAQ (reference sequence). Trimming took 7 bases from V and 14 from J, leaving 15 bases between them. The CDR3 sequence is CASTGGPGTLHF. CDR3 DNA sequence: TGTGCCAGCACCGGGGGGCCCGGCACCCTCCACTTT.